Sequencing of this T cell receptor (beta chain) was carried out in a study of radiotherapy plus CTLA-4 blockade in lung cancer. The overall study: There were objective responses in 18% of patients, and 31% had disease control. Notes on the study in general: Early shifts in blood T cell clones, with interferon-beta, reportedly predicted response best. Subsequent to radiotherapy plus ipilimumab, tumor-derived TCR clones underwent expansion in blood.

Treatment of patients with chemo-refractory metastatic non-small-cell lung cancer consisted of focal radiation plus CTLA-4 blockade with ipilimumab. Produced via immunoSEQ multiplex PCR; TCRdb's table is partial and in-frame only. Altogether nearly 110,000 clones are present, approximately 81% being singletons, with the ten largest covering roughly 2.3%. This clone was found once. No antigen is known for it. Germline CDR1 LNHDA, CDR2 SQIVND (reference sequence). This CDR3 has 18 residues. The V and J ends lost 7 bases and 2 bases, in that order; junction bases with no gene match: 15. The source was peripheral blood, collected from a patient treated with radiotherapy plus ipilimumab. This sequence joins TRBV19 and TRBJ2-3, with TRBD2 matching over 10 bases. The source is a human donor with non-small cell lung cancer that progressed on radiotherapy plus ipilimumab. Some clones in this sample may be carry-over from other donors' samples. The CDR3 reads CASTSSGLAAKLTDTQYF. The CDR3 DNA reads as TGTGCCAGTACCTCAAGCGGACTAGCGGCAAAGCTCACAGATACGCAGTATTTT.